These T cell receptor beta chains were read from a single sample in a study of blood T cells in healthy people across ages. TCRdb called the 5' RACE reads again in MiXCR, with one record for every CDR3 protein. The table shows some 560,000 distinct CDR3 sequences, with about 27% occurring only once. The data were also submitted as part of a second study, on T cells of mothers and their children.

Material for sequencing was blood. The receptors come from a boy aged 2 to 10 in good health. Each CDR3 is given with its conserved first and last residue. Each record gives: J gene, D gene, clone size, V gene, CDR3 protein, CDR3 DNA. A D gene is named only where the DNA matches it firmly. Size tells how often a clone was seen (once, few, many) or the class of an expanded clone, and some rows leave it out.

j_gene: TRBJ1-4
d_gene: NA
abundance: NA
v_gene: TRBV29-1
CDR3aa: CSVELKQNEKLFF
CDR3nt: TGCAGCGTTGAACTGAAGCAGAATGAAAAACTGTTTTTT

j_gene: TRBJ2-7
d_gene: TRBD1
abundance: NA
v_gene: TRBV7-6
CDR3aa: CASSLAWAGGYHEQYF
CDR3nt: TGTGCCAGCAGCTTAGCGTGGGCAGGGGGCTACCACGAGCAGTACTTC

j_gene: TRBJ2-7
d_gene: NA
abundance: few
v_gene: TRBV29-1
CDR3aa: CSVYLEGVYEQYF
CDR3nt: TGCAGCGTTTATTTGGAGGGAGTCTACGAGCAGTACTTC

j_gene: TRBJ2-1
d_gene: NA
abundance: few
v_gene: TRBV24-1
CDR3aa: CATSSGGSNNEQFF
CDR3nt: TGTGCCACCAGTTCGGGGGGCTCCAACAATGAGCAGTTCTTC

j_gene: TRBJ2-5
d_gene: TRBD2
abundance: few
v_gene: TRBV4-2
CDR3aa: CASSQEGRGEETQYF
CDR3nt: TGTGCCAGCAGCCAAGAGGGGCGGGGGGAAGAGACCCAGTACTTC

j_gene: TRBJ2-5
d_gene: NA
abundance: few
v_gene: TRBV4-3
CDR3aa: CASSQDLRPTVQETQYF
CDR3nt: TGCGCCAGCAGCCAAGATCTAAGGCCGACAGTCCAAGAGACCCAGTACTTC

j_gene: TRBJ2-1
d_gene: NA
abundance: NA
v_gene: TRBV5-1
CDR3aa: CASSAPTRRNEQFF
CDR3nt: TGCGCCAGCAGCGCCCCCACTAGGCGCAATGAGCAGTTCTTC

j_gene: TRBJ2-1
d_gene: NA
abundance: NA
v_gene: TRBV6-5
CDR3aa: CASSSSTGEQFF
CDR3nt: TGTGCCAGCAGTTCGTCTACGGGAGAGCAGTTCTTC

j_gene: TRBJ1-1
d_gene: NA
abundance: few
v_gene: TRBV20-1
CDR3aa: CSAGREMNTEAFF
CDR3nt: TGCAGTGCTGGCAGGGAGATGAACACTGAAGCTTTCTTT

j_gene: TRBJ1-1
d_gene: TRBD1
abundance: once
v_gene: TRBV11-2
CDR3aa: CASSLGGDRGLWGTEAFF
CDR3nt: TGTGCCAGCAGCTTAGGTGGTGACAGGGGGCTTTGGGGCACTGAAGCTTTCTTT

j_gene: TRBJ2-3
d_gene: TRBD2
abundance: NA
v_gene: TRBV10-3
CDR3aa: CAISAETSGSTDTQYF
CDR3nt: TGTGCCATCTCCGCCGAGACTAGCGGGAGCACAGATACGCAGTATTTT

j_gene: TRBJ2-2
d_gene: TRBD1
abundance: NA
v_gene: TRBV7-9
CDR3aa: CASSPFTGGIPPGELFF
CDR3nt: TGTGCCAGCAGCCCATTCACAGGGGGAATTCCTCCCGGGGAGCTGTTTTTT

j_gene: TRBJ1-1
d_gene: NA
abundance: NA
v_gene: TRBV4-1
CDR3aa: CASSQGGIEAFF
CDR3nt: TGCGCCAGCAGCCAAGGTGGGATTGAAGCTTTCTTT

j_gene: TRBJ2-3
d_gene: TRBD2
abundance: few
v_gene: TRBV11-3
CDR3aa: CASSVTSPPDTQYF
CDR3nt: TGTGCCAGCAGCGTGACTAGCCCCCCAGATACGCAGTATTTT

j_gene: TRBJ2-3
d_gene: NA
abundance: few
v_gene: TRBV2
CDR3aa: CASSLSFTDTQYF
CDR3nt: TGTGCCAGCAGCCTTAGTTTCACAGATACGCAGTATTTT

j_gene: TRBJ2-3
d_gene: TRBD2
abundance: NA
v_gene: TRBV20-1
CDR3aa: CSARARSGGNTDTQYF
CDR3nt: TGCAGTGCTAGAGCCCGTAGCGGGGGGAACACAGATACGCAGTATTTT

j_gene: TRBJ2-3
d_gene: NA
abundance: few
v_gene: TRBV28
CDR3aa: CASSLEQRPDTQYF
CDR3nt: TGTGCCAGCAGTTTGGAACAGCGCCCAGATACGCAGTATTTT

j_gene: TRBJ2-1
d_gene: TRBD2
abundance: NA
v_gene: TRBV6-5
CDR3aa: CASSYGTSGRNEQFF
CDR3nt: TGTGCCAGCAGTTACGGGACTAGCGGGAGGAATGAGCAGTTCTTC

j_gene: TRBJ2-1
d_gene: NA
abundance: few
v_gene: TRBV12-3/TRBV12-4
CDR3aa: CASSFVSPSYNEQFF
CDR3nt: TGTGCCAGCAGTTTCGTCTCACCCTCCTACAATGAGCAGTTCTTC

j_gene: TRBJ2-5
d_gene: NA
abundance: many
v_gene: TRBV2
CDR3aa: CASVPTGDQETQYF
CDR3nt: TGTGCCAGCGTACCTACAGGAGACCAAGAGACCCAGTACTTC

j_gene: TRBJ2-5
d_gene: TRBD1
abundance: NA
v_gene: TRBV7-2
CDR3aa: CASRQGDWSFETQYF
CDR3nt: TGTGCCAGCAGACAGGGGGACTGGTCCTTCGAGACCCAGTACTTC

j_gene: TRBJ2-3
d_gene: TRBD1
abundance: NA
v_gene: TRBV27
CDR3aa: CASTGTGELPRINPRTDTQYF
CDR3nt: TGTGCCAGCACTGGGACAGGGGAACTTCCCCGCATAAACCCCCGCACAGATACGCAGTATTTT

j_gene: TRBJ2-5
d_gene: TRBD2
abundance: NA
v_gene: TRBV7-2
CDR3aa: CASSLEGLAGALKTQYF
CDR3nt: TGTGCCAGCAGCTTAGAGGGACTAGCGGGAGCATTAAAGACCCAGTACTTC

j_gene: TRBJ2-2
d_gene: NA
abundance: NA
v_gene: TRBV29-1
CDR3aa: CSVEDRTNTGALFF
CDR3nt: TGCAGCGTTGAAGACAGGACGAACACCGGGGCGCTGTTTTTT

j_gene: TRBJ2-5
d_gene: TRBD1
abundance: NA
v_gene: TRBV28
CDR3aa: CASSLWTGLQETQYF
CDR3nt: TGTGCTAGCAGTTTATGGACAGGGCTACAAGAGACCCAGTACTTC

j_gene: TRBJ2-2
d_gene: NA
abundance: NA
v_gene: TRBV29-1
CDR3aa: CSVGLSWNTGELFF
CDR3nt: TGCAGCGTAGGACTATCTTGGAACACCGGGGAGCTGTTTTTT

j_gene: TRBJ2-1
d_gene: TRBD1
abundance: NA
v_gene: TRBV5-1
CDR3aa: CASSLRGQGAPLYNEQFF
CDR3nt: TGCGCCAGCAGCTTGAGGGGACAGGGTGCCCCCCTCTACAATGAGCAGTTCTTC

j_gene: TRBJ2-5
d_gene: NA
abundance: NA
v_gene: TRBV21-1
CDR3aa: CASSECTNVTGSGQETQYF
CDR3nt: TGTGCCAGCAGCGAATGTACGAACGTGACAGGTTCGGGGCAAGAGACCCAGTACTTC

j_gene: TRBJ2-5
d_gene: TRBD2
abundance: once
v_gene: TRBV7-2
CDR3aa: CASSLAAAGGETQYF
CDR3nt: TGTGCCAGCAGCCTAGCGGCAGCGGGGGGAGAGACCCAGTACTTC

j_gene: TRBJ1-4
d_gene: NA
abundance: NA
v_gene: TRBV6-2/TRBV6-3
CDR3aa: CASSYSRPTSELFF
CDR3nt: TGTGCCAGCAGTTACTCGCGACCGACATCGGAACTGTTTTTT